Listed below are T cell receptor beta chains from one sample, sequenced in a study of cytomegalovirus exposure and HLA in healthy donors. TCRdb keeps only in-frame clones here, not all; method: immunoSEQ multiplex PCR. This repertoire shows about 270,000 clones, 72% found once; its top ten account for about 2.1%. The sample was PBMCs. These receptors originate from a female donor in good health and CMV-seronegative. CDR3s include the opening cysteine and the closing phenylalanine or tryptophan. D genes are given only for firm matches. Clone size, where shown, is once, few, many, or a class for clones that have expanded.

J gene: TRBJ2-7
D gene: .
clone size: .
V gene: TRBV28
CDR3 protein: CASSGSGGEYF
CDR3 DNA: TGTGCCAGCAGTGGCTCAGGAGGGGAGTACTTC

J gene: TRBJ2-1
D gene: TRBD1
clone size: .
V gene: TRBV5-6
CDR3 protein: CASSPGQGINEQFF
CDR3 DNA: TGTGCCAGCAGCCCCGGACAGGGGATCAATGAGCAGTTCTTC

J gene: TRBJ2-7
D gene: .
clone size: .
V gene: TRBV1
CDR3 protein: CTSSQDSLFYEQYF
CDR3 DNA: TGCACCAGCAGCCAAGATTCACTATTCTACGAGCAGTACTTC

J gene: TRBJ2-5
D gene: .
clone size: .
V gene: TRBV7-2
CDR3 protein: CASSFPQGLQETQYF
CDR3 DNA: TGTGCCAGCAGCTTCCCTCAGGGACTGCAAGAGACCCAGTACTTC

J gene: TRBJ2-1
D gene: .
clone size: .
V gene: TRBV7-9
CDR3 protein: CASSSRGTRHEQFF
CDR3 DNA: TGTGCCAGCAGTTCACGGGGTACTAGGCATGAGCAGTTCTTC

J gene: TRBJ2-5
D gene: .
clone size: .
V gene: TRBV7-2
CDR3 protein: CASSPSEETQYF
CDR3 DNA: TGTGCCAGCAGCCCCTCTGAAGAGACCCAGTACTTC

J gene: TRBJ2-7
D gene: TRBD2
clone size: .
V gene: TRBV10-2
CDR3 protein: CASSPSGRVYEQYF
CDR3 DNA: TGCGCCAGCAGTCCTAGCGGGAGGGTGTACGAGCAGTACTTC

J gene: TRBJ2-7
D gene: TRBD1
clone size: .
V gene: TRBV27
CDR3 protein: CASSPLDRAGEQYF
CDR3 DNA: TGTGCCAGCAGCCCACTAGACAGGGCTGGCGAGCAGTACTTC

J gene: TRBJ1-2
D gene: TRBD1
clone size: .
V gene: TRBV18
CDR3 protein: CASSPGQGLMSYTF
CDR3 DNA: TGTGCCAGCTCACCGGGACAGGGTTTGATGTCCTACACCTTC

J gene: TRBJ2-7
D gene: .
clone size: few
V gene: TRBV7-7
CDR3 protein: CASSPNQGRVREQYF
CDR3 DNA: TGTGCTAGCAGCCCAAACCAGGGTCGAGTAAGAGAGCAGTACTTC

J gene: TRBJ2-2
D gene: .
clone size: .
V gene: TRBV11-3
CDR3 protein: CASSSVGRTTGELFF
CDR3 DNA: TGTGCCAGCAGCTCCGTGGGCCGAACCACCGGGGAGCTGTTTTTT

J gene: TRBJ2-1
D gene: .
clone size: .
V gene: TRBV7-9
CDR3 protein: CASSSELPAYNEQFF
CDR3 DNA: TGTGCCAGCAGCTCCGAACTACCAGCCTACAATGAGCAGTTCTTC

J gene: TRBJ2-1
D gene: TRBD2
clone size: .
V gene: TRBV7-6
CDR3 protein: CASSLGGTILYNEQFF
CDR3 DNA: TGTGCCAGCAGCTTAGGGGGGACTATCCTCTACAATGAGCAGTTCTTC

J gene: TRBJ2-2
D gene: .
clone size: .
V gene: TRBV10-1
CDR3 protein: CASSASEKNTGELFF
CDR3 DNA: TGCGCCAGCAGTGCGAGCGAGAAGAACACCGGGGAGCTGTTTTTT

J gene: TRBJ2-5
D gene: .
clone size: .
V gene: TRBV18
CDR3 protein: CASSPPIGETQYF
CDR3 DNA: TGTGCCAGCTCACCACCGATCGGAGAGACCCAGTACTTC

J gene: TRBJ1-6
D gene: TRBD1
clone size: .
V gene: TRBV30
CDR3 protein: CAWVGQNNSPLHF
CDR3 DNA: TGTGCCTGGGTGGGACAGAATAATTCACCCCTCCACTTT

J gene: TRBJ1-2
D gene: .
clone size: .
V gene: TRBV25-1
CDR3 protein: CASSEGGNFNYGYTF
CDR3 DNA: TGTGCCAGCAGTGAAGGGGGCAATTTTAACTATGGCTACACCTTC

J gene: TRBJ2-3
D gene: TRBD2
clone size: .
V gene: TRBV11-2
CDR3 protein: CASSLLSGGADTQYF
CDR3 DNA: TGTGCCAGCAGCTTACTGTCGGGAGGAGCAGATACGCAGTATTTT

J gene: TRBJ2-1
D gene: TRBD2
clone size: .
V gene: TRBV9
CDR3 protein: CASSVAGGNNEQFF
CDR3 DNA: TGTGCCAGCAGCGTAGCGGGAGGCAACAATGAGCAGTTCTTC

J gene: TRBJ1-2
D gene: .
clone size: few
V gene: TRBV6-4
CDR3 protein: CASRAGYNYGYTF
CDR3 DNA: TGTGCCAGCAGGGCGGGCTACAACTATGGCTACACCTTC

J gene: TRBJ2-5
D gene: TRBD2
clone size: .
V gene: TRBV9
CDR3 protein: CASSAASGRGETQYF
CDR3 DNA: TGTGCCAGCAGCGCCGCTAGCGGGAGGGGAGAGACCCAGTACTTC

J gene: TRBJ2-2
D gene: .
clone size: .
V gene: TRBV30
CDR3 protein: CAWSLDRVTGELFF
CDR3 DNA: TGTGCCTGGAGTCTAGACCGGGTCACCGGGGAGCTGTTTTTT